What follows is one T cell receptor beta chain and its context. Its antigen remains unknown. The sample comes from a study of a mutant IDH1 vaccine in newly diagnosed glioma. Assay used: immunoSEQ multiplex PCR; TCRdb lists only in-frame clones, some missing. The data show tens of thousands of clones, with 70% to 85% seen just once and around 20% held by the top ten. The V segment lost 1 base and the J segment 4 bases; nucleotides outside the gene matches: 11. This CDR3 has 17 residues. Germline CDR1 SGHTA, CDR2 FQGTGA. Documented time point: week 47, end of study. With topical imiquimod, each dose of the vaccine consisted of 300 ug of mutant IDH1 20-mer peptide.

Material: PBMCs, obtained from a glioma patient whose treatment included an IDH1 peptide vaccine. The gene calls are TRBV7-3 and TRBJ2-5; TRBD1 matches 8 bases. This TCR was recovered from a man between 18 and 35 years old with glioma. Some clones in this sample may be carry-over from other donors' samples. DNA for the CDR3: TGTGCCAGCAGCTTAATGGCCAGGGGGCGAACCGGAGAGACCCAGTACTTC. It encodes CASSLMARGRTGETQYF.